The 29 T cell receptor beta chains listed next were all sequenced from one sample in a study of human T cells and chemical hapten exposure. Sample time point: patch test 2, 6 weeks after DPC sensitization. Treatment indicated: therapeutic diphenylcyclopropenone sensitization with weekly scalp DPC. TCRdb independently ran MiXCR on the RACE reads; one entry per CDR3 protein. The data contain 89,000 or so distinct CDR3 sequences, around 6.7% of them singletons. The sequenced sample was whole blood, obtained in connection with sensitization to the hapten diphenylcyclopropenone (DPC). The receptors stem from a woman aged 25-40 years with alopecia areata. Some clones in this sample may be carry-over from other donors' samples.

This clonotype has a count of ten or more. The chain carries TRBV20-1 and TRBJ2-6; possibly TRBD1 for D (6 bases). This CDR3 spans 23 amino acids. Trimming removed 3 bases from V and 2 bases from J, with 35 bases in between. The germline V gene encodes CDR1 DFQATT and CDR2 SNEGSKA (reference sequence). The CDR3 DNA is TGCAGTGCTAGCCCGGACAGCCAAACAGCTGGAGACATCGAATTCGCTGGGGCCAACGTCCTGACTTTC. It is translated as CSASPDSQTAGDIEFAGANVLTF.

This clonotype was observed once. The CDR3 ends on some other residue instead of the conserved phenylalanine or tryptophan, so this is likely a read error. This sequence joins TRBV11-2 and TRBJ2-7, with a possible D match to TRBD1 (5 bases). Germline V gene sequence: CDR1 SGHAT, CDR2 FQNNGV. The CDR3 loop spans 15 amino acids. The CDR3 sequence is CASRLEKGEAYEQYL. CDR3 coding DNA: TGTGCCAGCAGATTAGAAAAAGGGGAAGCCTACGAGCAGTACTTA.

This clonotype was counted ten times or more. This rearrangement joins TRBV20-1 to TRBJ2-3; D possibly corresponds to TRBD2 (6 bases). CDR3 length: 19 residues. Germline loops: CDR1 DFQATT, CDR2 SNEGSKA (reference sequence). Trimming shortened V by 2 bases and J by 3 bases, and 27 bases separated the two germline ends. Here the CDR3 reads CSARPAPLAFAEVTDTQYF. In DNA, the CDR3 is TGCAGTGCTAGACCGGCCCCTCTAGCGTTCGCGGAGGTGACAGATACGCAGTATTTT.

This clonotype has at least ten counts. The chain links TRBV10-3 to TRBJ2-7; no firm D call. Trimming cost V 5 bases and J 5 bases, with 7 bases left between them. The CDR3 runs to 11 residues. Germline V gene data show CDR1 as ENHRY and CDR2 as SYGVKD. The CDR3 DNA sequence: TGTGCCATCAGTCCGCAGAACGAGCAGTACTTC. This sequence encodes CAISPQNEQYF.

This clonotype has ten or more counts. The chain recombines TRBV5-1 with TRBJ1-1; D perhaps matches TRBD1 (6 bases). The V end was cut by 6 bases, the J end by 2 bases, with 11 bases between. In germline, CDR1 is SGHRS, CDR2 YFSETQ. This CDR3 contains 13 residues. The CDR3 DNA reads TGCGCCAGCACCGCACAGGGAAACACTGAAGCTTTCTTT. Its translation is CASTAQGNTEAFF. The entire variable domain, with the rest obtained from reference TRBV5-1 and TRBJ1-1, is as follows: KAGVTQTPRYLIKTRGQQVTLSCSPISGHRSVSWYQQTPGQGLQFLFEYFSETQRNKGNFPGRFSGRQFSNSRSEMNVSTLELGDSALYLCASTAQGNTEAFFGQGTRLTVV.

This clonotype showed up many times. This rearrangement joins TRBV20-1 to TRBJ2-7; TRBD1 is a possible D gene (5 bases). Germline-derived CDR1 and CDR2 are DFQATT and SNEGSKA (reference sequence). V lost 5 bases and J lost 6, with 20 bases in between. This CDR3 has 14 amino acids. The CDR3 protein is CSAGAGYLLGEQYF. The DNA of the CDR3 is TGCAGTGCTGGCGCAGGGTACCTCCTTGGCGAGCAGTACTTC.

The rearrangement joins TRBV19 to TRBJ2-7, with 12 bases matching TRBD1. Germline assignment: CDR1 LNHDA and CDR2 SQIVND (reference sequence). J gave up 5 bases and V 7 bases, and 9 bases lay outside the gene matches. This CDR3 comprises 15 residues. The CDR3 coding sequence is TGTGCCAGTAAACGTTGGGACAGGGGGCAGGACGAGCAGTACTTC. Translating gives CASKRWDRGQDEQYF.

The J gene is TRBJ1-6, the V gene TRBV15; a weak D match, TRBD1 (6 bases). Germline lookup yields CDR1 LNHNV and CDR2 YYDKDF (reference sequence). This CDR3 comprises 16 residues. Trimming removed 3 bases at V and 3 bases at J, with 12 bases between. This chain's CDR3 is CATSRGRGNYNSPLHF. CDR3 nucleotides: TGTGCCACCAGCAGGGGCAGGGGTAACTATAATTCACCCCTCCACTTT.

This clonotype was seen repeatedly, ten times or more. Written as DNA, the CDR3 is TGTGCCAGCAGCCAAGTCGGAGTAGCCAAAAACATTCAGTACTTC. It translates to CASSQVGVAKNIQYF. This chain joins TRBV14 and TRBJ2-4, with D uncertain. From germline, CDR1 is SGHDN and CDR2 FVKESK. The CDR3 sequence is 15 residues long. Trimming left V 1 base short and J 0 bases short, with 7 bases between.

This clonotype has at least ten counts. The rearrangement links TRBV6-5 to TRBJ2-7; possible D gene TRBD1, 8 bases. Trimming pared 6 bases from V and 6 bases from J, leaving 18 bases between. Looked up from germline, CDR1 is MNHEY and CDR2 is SVGAGI. The CDR3 has 14 residues. The CDR3 protein is CASSRTTGEGEQYF. The DNA of the CDR3 is TGTGCCAGCAGCCGTACGACAGGGGAGGGCGAGCAGTACTTC.

The chain links TRBV7-8 to TRBJ2-7, with unresolved D. The CDR3 spans 15 residues. Per germline, CDR1 SGHVS and CDR2 FQNEAQ. Trimming removed 1 base at V and 1 base at J, with 11 bases between. The CDR3 DNA follows: TGTGCCAGCAGCTTAGATGGAGTCAGTTCCTACGAGCAGTACTTC. It translates to CASSLDGVSSYEQYF. The variable domain in full, completed from reference TRBV7-8 and TRBJ2-7, reads GAGVSQSPRYKVAKRGQDVALRCDPISGHVSLFWYQQALGQGPEFLTYFQNEAQLDKSGLPSDRFFAERPEGSVSTLKIQRTQQEDSAVYLCASSLDGVSSYEQYFGPGTRLTVT.

J is TRBJ1-2 and V is TRBV27; D unresolved. Germline CDR1 reads MNHEY; CDR2 reads SMNVEV (reference sequence). The CDR3 covers 14 residues. V lost 6 bases and J lost 4, with 15 bases in between. The CDR3 DNA reads as TGTGCCAGCAGACCTCGTACACAATTCTATGGCTACACCTTC. It specifies CASRPRTQFYGYTF.

This clonotype showed up just a few times. This chain joins TRBV7-2 and TRBJ2-1, with 7 bases that match TRBD1. V lost 5 bases and J lost 1; bases outside the gene matches: 5. The CDR3 has 15 residues. Germline values: CDR1 SGHTA, CDR2 FQGNSA. The CDR3 nucleotides read TGTGCCAGCAGCACACAACAGGGGTCCTACAATGAGCAGTTCTTC. Protein sequence: CASSTQQGSYNEQFF.

At least ten counts were recorded for this clonotype. The CDR3 spells CASTRDRGSGANVLTF. CDR3 sequence (DNA): TGTGCCAGCACCAGGGACAGAGGTTCTGGGGCCAACGTCCTGACTTTC. J is TRBJ2-6 and V is TRBV2; TRBD1 aligns across 7 bases. Germline V gene sequence: CDR1 SNHLY, CDR2 FYNNEI. The CDR3 runs 16 residues. V gave up 7 bases and J gave up 1 base; unmatched junction bases: 7.

This clonotype occurred a few times. The rearrangement uses TRBV10-3 and TRBJ2-1; TRBD2 matches at 16 bases. With 3 bases clipped from V and 16 bases from J, the junction kept 21 bases outside the gene matches. This CDR3 contains 19 residues. Per germline, CDR1 ENHRY and CDR2 SYGVKD. CDR3 amino acids: CAISEYLLTGTSGGGKGFF. The CDR3 DNA is TGTGCCATCAGTGAATACCTTCTCACTGGGACTAGCGGGGGGGGAAAAGGTTTCTTC.

This clonotype has ten or more counts. The rearrangement links TRBV21-1 to TRBJ1-5; the table's TRBD1 call for D was not verified on the DNA. TRBV21-1 is marked as a pseudogene. This CDR3 comprises 13 residues. CDR3 residues: CARTGVKHQPQHF. As DNA, the CDR3 is TGTGCCCGCACGGGGGTTAAGCATCAGCCCCAGCATTTT.

This clonotype has just a few counts. The chain employs TRBV2 and TRBJ1-3; a possible D gene is TRBD1 (5 bases). In germline, CDR1 is SNHLY, CDR2 FYNNEI. V gave up 1 base and J gave up 4 bases, with 11 bases separating them. This CDR3 spans 15 amino acids. CDR3 loop: CASSEEEGYGNTIYF. The CDR3 DNA reads TGTGCCAGCAGTGAAGAAGAGGGGTACGGAAACACCATATATTTT. Full variable domain (outside the CDR3, taken from reference TRBV2 and TRBJ1-3): EPEVTQTPSHQVTQMGQEVILRCVPISNHLYFYWYRQILGQKVEFLVSFYNNEISEKSEIFDDQFSVERPDGSNFTLKIRSTKLEDSAMYFCASSEEEGYGNTIYFGEGSWLTVV.

The chain recombines TRBV5-1 with TRBJ2-5; D gene uncertain. Trimming shortened V by 0 bases and J by 0 bases, and 12 bases separated the two germline ends. This CDR3 contains 16 residues. Germline CDR1 and CDR2: SGHRS and YFSETQ. CDR3 coding DNA: TGCGCCAGCAGCTTGGGGGGTTCAGAGTACCAAGAGACCCAGTACTTC. It encodes CASSLGGSEYQETQYF.

This clonotype was detected ten times or more. This chain joins TRBV7-9 and TRBJ2-3; 12 bases match TRBD2. Germline CDR1 reads SEHNR; CDR2 reads FQNEAQ (reference sequence). V trimming: 5 bases; J trimming: 4 bases; junction bases outside the gene matches: 7. This CDR3 has 16 residues. CDR3 region: CASSAPSGGAADTQYF. In nucleotides, the CDR3 is TGTGCCAGCAGCGCCCCTAGCGGGGGGGCCGCAGATACGCAGTATTTT.

This clonotype was observed many times. V and J are TRBV20-1 and TRBJ2-5, with D perhaps being TRBD1 or TRBD2 (5 bases each). In germline, CDR1 is DFQATT, CDR2 SNEGSKA (reference sequence). The CDR3 is 17 amino acids. Trimming took off 4 bases at V and 1 base at J, with 22 bases between the two ends. The CDR3 region is CSAKLTWDHSLQETQYF. The CDR3 DNA reads as TGCAGTGCTAAATTAACCTGGGACCACTCACTCCAAGAGACCCAGTACTTC.

This clonotype was counted at least ten times. V usage is TRBV29-1 and J usage is TRBJ2-1, with D unclear. The CDR3 consists of 15 residues. The V end was cut by 4 bases, the J end by 1 base, with 14 bases between. Germline V gene lookup returns CDR1 SQVTM and CDR2 ANQGSEA. CDR3 loop: CSVAGRSLSYNEQFF. The CDR3 nucleotides read TGCAGCGTTGCCGGCAGGAGCCTATCCTACAATGAGCAGTTCTTC.

The chain carries TRBV27 and TRBJ1-1; D call uncertain. Germline V gene sequence: CDR1 MNHEY, CDR2 SMNVEV (reference sequence). Trimming took off 1 base at V and 7 bases at J, with 10 bases between the two ends. The CDR3 consists of 13 residues. Here the CDR3 reads CASSLWPTDEAFF. Here the CDR3 DNA reads TGTGCCAGCAGTTTATGGCCTACCGATGAAGCTTTCTTT.

This clonotype has only a few counts. The rearrangement uses TRBV12-5 and TRBJ1-2; D call uncertain. This CDR3 contains 14 residues. Germline V lookup: CDR1 LGHNT, CDR2 FRNRAP. Trimming shortened V by 7 bases and J by 0 bases, and 12 bases separated the two germline ends. The CDR3 sequence is CASVSGRANYGYTF. In nucleotides, the CDR3 is TGTGCTAGTGTATCTGGGAGGGCTAACTATGGCTACACCTTC. Together with reference TRBV12-5 and TRBJ1-2, the CDR3 gives the full variable domain: DARVTQTPRHKVTEMGQEVTMRCQPILGHNTVFWYRQTMMQGLELLAYFRNRAPLDDSGMPKDRFSAEMPDATLATLKIQPSEPRDSAVYFCASVSGRANYGYTFGSGTRLTVV.

This clonotype was recorded at least ten times. The rearrangement uses TRBV11-2 and TRBJ2-4, with D maybe TRBD1 (5 bases). The CDR3 covers 18 residues. V was cut by 1 base and J by 1 base, with 17 bases left in between. The germline V gene encodes CDR1 SGHAT and CDR2 FQNNGV. CDR3 amino acids: CASSLGWTTLNAKNIQYF. The CDR3 nucleotides read TGTGCCAGCAGCTTAGGGTGGACAACCCTCAATGCCAAAAACATTCAGTACTTC.

This clonotype was seen repeatedly, ten times or more. The chain is built from TRBV12-3 or TRBV12-4 and TRBJ1-1; 12 nucleotides align to TRBD1. J was trimmed by 3 bases and V by 0 bases; bases with no gene match: 8. This CDR3 comprises 18 residues. CDR3 DNA sequence: TGTGCCAGCAGTTTAGCAACCGGGACAGGGGGCCGGTACACTGAAGCTTTCTTT. Its translation is CASSLATGTGGRYTEAFF.

About this clonotype: Just one base apart from a much larger clone, this may be a read error. J is TRBJ2-5 and V is TRBV20-1; TRBD2 matches 9 bases. The V segment lost 7 bases and the J segment 5 bases; nucleotides outside the gene matches: 14. There are 15 residues in the CDR3. Germline V lookup: CDR1 DFQATT, CDR2 SNEGSKA (reference sequence). The CDR3 sequence is CSVGRGGGAGETQYF. CDR3 coding DNA: TGCAGTGTCGGACGAGGCGGGGGGGCCGGGGAGACCCAGTACTTC.

Regarding this clonotype: A much larger clonotype is one base distant, so this may be a read error. V gene TRBV6-6 combines with J gene TRBJ2-5; D is perhaps TRBD2 (5 bases). The CDR3 is made up of 15 amino acids. Germline CDR1 is MNHNY and CDR2 is SVGAGI (reference sequence). The CDR3 region is CTSSYSGGVRQTQYF. The DNA of the CDR3 is TGTACCAGCAGTTACTCAGGAGGAGTGCGCCAGACCCAGTACTTC.

CDR3 sequence: CASSSDGHLSPQHF. The CDR3 region has the DNA TGTGCCAGCAGTTCGGACGGTCATCTCTCGCCCCAGCATTTT. The rearrangement joins TRBV12-3 or TRBV12-4 to TRBJ1-5; unclear D gene. This CDR3 is 14 amino acids long. V dropped 4 bases and J dropped 9 bases, with 16 bases sitting between them.

This clonotype came up many times. V gene TRBV30 combines with J gene TRBJ1-5, with a possible D match to TRBD1 (5 bases). The CDR3 extends over 13 amino acids. V dropped 1 base and J dropped 6 bases, with 10 bases sitting between them. CDR1 is GTSNPN, CDR2 SVGIG, per germline (reference sequence). The CDR3 nucleotides read TGTGCCTGGAGTGGACGGGGGAGTCAGCCCCAGCATTTT. Protein product: CAWSGRGSQPQHF. The variable domain in full, with the rest retrieved from reference TRBV30 and TRBJ1-5, is SQTIHQWPATLVQPVGSPLSLECTVEGTSNPNLYWYRQAAGRGLQLLFYSVGIGQISSEVPQNLSASRPQDRQFILSSKKLLLSDSGFYLCAWSGRGSQPQHFGDGTRLSIL.